This T cell receptor (beta chain) was captured by sequencing in a study of response to subunit inactivated influenza vaccine. The study's findings and limits: Authors suggested seasonal influenza vaccinations each recruit few new T cells.

The junction had 12 bases not matched to a gene; V was cut back by 4 bases and J by 2 bases. Germline CDR1 SQVTM, CDR2 ANQGSEA. This CDR3 region has 16 residues. To note about this clonotype: Its antigen is undetermined.

MiXCR, applied by TCRdb to the RT-PCR reads, yields one record per CDR3 protein. Here the sample spans 500,000 to 600,000 distinct CDR3 sequences, 13% to 15% being singletons. Sequencing was performed on PBMCs from blood, taken 11 to 12 days after vaccination. The TCR originated in a man over 45 who received an inactivated influenza vaccine. The chain employs TRBV29-1 and TRBJ2-3; 7 bases map to TRBD1. CDR3 nucleotides: TGCAGCGTTGCCGGACGGACAGGACTCCTCACAGATACGCAGTATTTT. This gives the protein CSVAGRTGLLTDTQYF.